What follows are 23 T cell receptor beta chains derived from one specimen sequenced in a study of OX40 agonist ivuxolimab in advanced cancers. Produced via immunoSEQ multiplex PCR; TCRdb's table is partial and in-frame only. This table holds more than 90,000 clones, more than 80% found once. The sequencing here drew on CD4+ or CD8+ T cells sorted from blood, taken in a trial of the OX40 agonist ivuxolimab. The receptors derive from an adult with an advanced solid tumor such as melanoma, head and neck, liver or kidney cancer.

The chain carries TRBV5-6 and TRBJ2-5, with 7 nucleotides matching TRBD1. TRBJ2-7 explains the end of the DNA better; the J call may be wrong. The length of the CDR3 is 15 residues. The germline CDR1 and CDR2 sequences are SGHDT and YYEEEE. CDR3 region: CASSWTGPLDYEQYF. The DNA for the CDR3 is TGTGCCAGCAGCTGGACAGGACCCCTTGACTACGAGCAGTACTTC.

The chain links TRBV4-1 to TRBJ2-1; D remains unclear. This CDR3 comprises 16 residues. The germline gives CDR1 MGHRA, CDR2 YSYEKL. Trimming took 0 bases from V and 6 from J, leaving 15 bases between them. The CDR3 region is CASSQDSQAWPNEQFF. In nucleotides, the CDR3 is TGCGCCAGCAGCCAAGATTCGCAGGCATGGCCCAATGAGCAGTTCTTC.

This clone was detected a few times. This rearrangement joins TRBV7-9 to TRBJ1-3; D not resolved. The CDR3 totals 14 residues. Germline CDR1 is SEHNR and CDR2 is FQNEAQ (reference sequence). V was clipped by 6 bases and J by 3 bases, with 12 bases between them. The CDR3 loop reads CASREAQSGNTIYF. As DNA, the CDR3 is TGTGCCAGCAGAGAAGCGCAGAGTGGAAACACCATATATTTT.

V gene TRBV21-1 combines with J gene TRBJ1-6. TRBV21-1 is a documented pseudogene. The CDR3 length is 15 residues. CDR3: CASTWRRDGNSPLHF. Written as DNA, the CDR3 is TGTGCCAGCACCTGGAGGAGGGATGGGAATTCACCCCTCCACTTT.

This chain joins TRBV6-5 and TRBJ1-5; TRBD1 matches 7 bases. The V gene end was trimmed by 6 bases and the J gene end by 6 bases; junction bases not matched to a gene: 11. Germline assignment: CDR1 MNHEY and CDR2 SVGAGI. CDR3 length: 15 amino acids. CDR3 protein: CASRGLTGKAQPQHF. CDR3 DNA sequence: TGTGCCAGCAGGGGACTGACAGGGAAAGCTCAGCCCCAGCATTTT.

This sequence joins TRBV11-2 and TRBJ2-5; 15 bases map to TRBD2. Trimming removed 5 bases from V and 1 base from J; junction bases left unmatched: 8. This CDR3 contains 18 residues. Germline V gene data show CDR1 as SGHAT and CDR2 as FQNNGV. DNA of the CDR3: TGTGCCAGCAGCGCGGGACTAGCGGGGGGTCTACTCCAAGAGACCCAGTACTTC. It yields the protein CASSAGLAGGLLQETQYF.

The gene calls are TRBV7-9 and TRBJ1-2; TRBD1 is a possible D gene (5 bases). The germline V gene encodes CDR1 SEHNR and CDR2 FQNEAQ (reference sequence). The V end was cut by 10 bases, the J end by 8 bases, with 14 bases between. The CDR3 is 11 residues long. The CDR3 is CATFVGDGYTF. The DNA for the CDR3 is TGTGCCACCTTCGTGGGGGACGGCTACACCTTC.

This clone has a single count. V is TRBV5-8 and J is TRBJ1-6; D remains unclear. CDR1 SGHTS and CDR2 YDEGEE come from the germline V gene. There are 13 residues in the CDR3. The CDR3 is CASRRSYNSPLHF. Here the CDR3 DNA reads TGTGCGTCCCGAAGGTCCTATAATTCACCCCTCCACTTT.

CDR3 loop: CASSQYRGYEQYF. CDR3 bases: TGTGCCAGCTCTCAATACAGGGGCTACGAGCAGTACTTC. The chain links TRBV18 to TRBJ2-7, with TRBD1 matching 7 bases. Germline V CDR1 and CDR2: KGHSH, LQKENI. The CDR3 contains 13 residues. Unmatched junction bases numbered 5, after V lost 6 bases and J lost 3 bases.

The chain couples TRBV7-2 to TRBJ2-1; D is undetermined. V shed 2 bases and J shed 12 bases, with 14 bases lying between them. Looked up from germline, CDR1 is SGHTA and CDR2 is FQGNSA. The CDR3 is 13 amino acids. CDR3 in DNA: TGTGCCAGCAGCTTACCCGTGGCCGGGCCGCAGTTCTTC. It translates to CASSLPVAGPQFF.

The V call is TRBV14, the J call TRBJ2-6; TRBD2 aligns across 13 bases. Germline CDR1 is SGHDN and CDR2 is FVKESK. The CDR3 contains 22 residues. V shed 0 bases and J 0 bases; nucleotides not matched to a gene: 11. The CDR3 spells CASSQDLPGLAGAPSGANVLTF. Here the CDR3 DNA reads TGTGCCAGCAGCCAAGACCTCCCTGGACTAGCGGGGGCTCCCTCTGGGGCCAACGTCCTGACTTTC.

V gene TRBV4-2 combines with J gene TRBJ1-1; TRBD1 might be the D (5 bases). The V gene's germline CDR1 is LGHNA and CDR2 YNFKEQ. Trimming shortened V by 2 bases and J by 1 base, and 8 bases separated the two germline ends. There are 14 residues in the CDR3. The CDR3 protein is CASSQSQGNTEAFF. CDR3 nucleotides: TGTGCCAGCAGCCAATCTCAGGGGAACACTGAAGCTTTCTTT.

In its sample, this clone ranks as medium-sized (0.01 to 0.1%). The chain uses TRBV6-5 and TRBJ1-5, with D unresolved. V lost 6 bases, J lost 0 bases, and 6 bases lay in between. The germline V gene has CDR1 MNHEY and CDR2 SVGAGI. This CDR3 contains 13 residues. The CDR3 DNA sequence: TGTGCCAGCAGGGCGAATAGCAATCAGCCCCAGCATTTT. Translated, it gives CASRANSNQPQHF.

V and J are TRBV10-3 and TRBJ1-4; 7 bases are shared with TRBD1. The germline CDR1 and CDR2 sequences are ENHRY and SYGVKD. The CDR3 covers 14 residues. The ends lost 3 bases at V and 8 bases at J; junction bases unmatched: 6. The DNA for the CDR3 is TGTGCCATCAGTGATAGACAGGGTAGCGAAAAACTGTTTTTT. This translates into CAISDRQGSEKLFF.

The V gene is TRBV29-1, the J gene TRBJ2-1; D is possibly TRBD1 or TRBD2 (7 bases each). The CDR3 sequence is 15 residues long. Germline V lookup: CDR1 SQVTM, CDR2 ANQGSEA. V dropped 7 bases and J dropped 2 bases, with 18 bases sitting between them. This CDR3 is CSGRGEGGTYNEQFF. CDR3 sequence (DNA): TGCAGCGGCAGGGGGGAGGGCGGAACCTACAATGAGCAGTTCTTC.

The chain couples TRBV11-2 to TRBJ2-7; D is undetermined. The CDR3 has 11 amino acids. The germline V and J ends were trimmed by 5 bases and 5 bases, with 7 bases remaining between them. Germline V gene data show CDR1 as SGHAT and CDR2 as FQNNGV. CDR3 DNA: TGTGCCAGCAGCCTCTACGACGAGCAGTACTTC. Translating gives CASSLYDEQYF.

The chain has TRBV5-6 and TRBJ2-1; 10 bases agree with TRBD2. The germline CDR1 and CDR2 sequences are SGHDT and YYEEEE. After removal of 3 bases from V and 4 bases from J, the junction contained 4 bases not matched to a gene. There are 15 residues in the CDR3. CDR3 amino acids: CASSSGTSAYNEQFF. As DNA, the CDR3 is TGTGCCAGCAGCTCCGGGACTAGCGCTTACAATGAGCAGTTCTTC.

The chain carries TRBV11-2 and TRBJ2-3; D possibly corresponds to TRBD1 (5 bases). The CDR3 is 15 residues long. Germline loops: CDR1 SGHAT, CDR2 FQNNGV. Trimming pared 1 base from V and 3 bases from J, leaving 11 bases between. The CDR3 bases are TGTGCCAGCAGCTTAGGGGCAGGGATTACAGATACGCAGTATTTT. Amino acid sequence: CASSLGAGITDTQYF.

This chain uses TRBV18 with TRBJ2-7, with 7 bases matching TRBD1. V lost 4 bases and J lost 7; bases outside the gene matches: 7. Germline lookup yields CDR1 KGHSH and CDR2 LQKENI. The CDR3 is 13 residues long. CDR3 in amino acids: CASSRDSRGEQYF. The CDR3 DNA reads TGTGCCAGCTCACGGGACAGCCGGGGAGAGCAGTACTTC.

CDR3 protein: CASSLGGRRTQYF. The CDR3 nucleotides read TGCGCCAGCAGCTTGGGGGGCCGAAGAACGCAGTATTTT. The genes are TRBV5-1 and TRBJ2-3; tentative D call: TRBD1 (5 bases). The CDR3 has 13 residues. Germline assignment: CDR1 SGHRS and CDR2 YFSETQ. Between the trimmed V and J ends, which lost 0 bases and 9 bases, there was a span of 11 bases.

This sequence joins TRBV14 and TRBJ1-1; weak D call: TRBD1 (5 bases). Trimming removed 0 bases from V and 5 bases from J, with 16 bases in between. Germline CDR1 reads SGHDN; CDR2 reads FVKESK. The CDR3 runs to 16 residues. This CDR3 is CASSQDMGTLRTEAFF. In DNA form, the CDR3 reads TGTGCCAGCAGCCAAGATATGGGGACCCTAAGGACTGAAGCTTTCTTT.

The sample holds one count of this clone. CDR3 amino acids: CASNVGVITGELFF. The CDR3 DNA sequence: TGCGCCAGCAACGTGGGAGTAATCACCGGGGAGCTGTTTTTT. V gene TRBV5-1 combines with J gene TRBJ2-2; TRBD2 might be the D (5 bases). Germline CDR1 SGHRS, CDR2 YFSETQ. Trimming pared 6 bases from V and 4 bases from J, leaving 13 bases between. The CDR3 has 14 residues.

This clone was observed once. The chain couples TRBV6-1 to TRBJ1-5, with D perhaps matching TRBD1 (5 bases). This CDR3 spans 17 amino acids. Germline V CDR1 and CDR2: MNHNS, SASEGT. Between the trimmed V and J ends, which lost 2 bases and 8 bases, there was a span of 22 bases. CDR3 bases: TGTGCCAGCAGTGAAATGGGACGGGCTGTCCCAAGGGAGCCCCAGCATTTT. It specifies CASSEMGRAVPREPQHF.